Presented here are 7 T cell receptor beta chains from one specimen sequenced in a study of response to subunit inactivated influenza vaccine. A single record per CDR3 protein comes from TCRdb applying MiXCR to the RT-PCR reads. The table has roughly 670,000 distinct CDR3 sequences, around 15% seen once; the top ten hold roughly 7.6%. The source material was PBMCs from blood, sampled 14 to 15 days before vaccination. Source of these receptors: a man aged 50 or older who received an inactivated influenza vaccine.

This clonotype has only a few counts. In nucleotides, the CDR3 is TGTGCCAGCAGTTCAACTACAGGGGGCAGGACTGAAGCTTTCTTT. This encodes CASSSTTGGRTEAFF. The J gene is TRBJ1-1, the V gene TRBV12-3 or TRBV12-4; the match to TRBD1 covers 9 bases. This CDR3 has 15 amino acids. J lost 5 bases, V lost 4 bases, and 8 bases had no gene match.

This clonotype appeared a few times. V gene TRBV20-1 combines with J gene TRBJ2-2; D may be TRBD2 (6 bases). The CDR3 consists of 18 residues. V lost 1 base to trimming and J lost 1 base, with 19 bases between them. Germline CDR1 reads DFQATT; CDR2 reads SNEGSKA (reference sequence). CDR3 bases: TGCAGTGCTAGAGCCCCCTTTTTCGGCGGGATGAACACCGGGGAGCTGTTTTTT. Translation gives CSARAPFFGGMNTGELFF.

The chain carries TRBV6-2 or TRBV6-3 and TRBJ2-7; D is unclear. The germline CDR1 and CDR2 sequences are MNHEY and SVGEGT. Trimming stripped 4 bases from V and 4 bases from J, with 8 bases between. CDR3 length equals 12 residues. The CDR3: CASSSWDYEQYF. The CDR3 region has the DNA TGTGCCAGCAGTTCCTGGGATTACGAGCAGTACTTC.

This clonotype was picked up a small number of times. In nucleotides, the CDR3 is TGTGCCAGCAGTCGGGAGGCTGGGGCCAACGTCCTGACTTTC. As protein: CASSREAGANVLTF. This chain links TRBV6-1 with TRBJ2-6, with TRBD2 identical over 7 bases. The ends lost 5 bases at V and 2 bases at J; junction bases unmatched: 0. The CDR3 sequence is 14 residues long. Germline CDR1 reads MNHNS; CDR2 reads SASEGT.

The rearrangement links TRBV14 to TRBJ2-1; D is unclear. Germline CDR1 and CDR2: SGHDN and FVKESK. V was pared by 4 bases and J by 2 bases, with 12 bases between. CDR3 length: 15 amino acids. The CDR3 sequence: CASSPVWDTYNEQFF. CDR3 coding DNA: TGTGCCAGCAGCCCCGTGTGGGATACCTACAATGAGCAGTTCTTC.

This clonotype occurred a few times. The chain links TRBV30 to TRBJ2-7; TRBD2 matches at 7 bases. The CDR3 has 16 amino acids. Germline-derived CDR1 and CDR2 are GTSNPN and SVGIG (reference sequence). After removal of 1 base from V and 1 base from J, the junction contained 10 bases not matched to a gene. The CDR3 DNA sequence: TGTGCCTGGAGTGCCCCTTACGGGAGGCGATCCTACGAGCAGTACTTC. It yields the protein CAWSAPYGRRSYEQYF.

J is TRBJ2-5 and V is TRBV10-3; a weak D match, TRBD2 (5 bases). Germline lookup yields CDR1 ENHRY and CDR2 SYGVKD. This CDR3 is built from 13 residues. V lost 4 bases and J 4 bases, leaving 10 bases between the germline ends. As DNA, the CDR3 is TGTGCCATCAGTGCTTGGGCGGGAGAGACCCAGTACTTC. It yields the protein CAISAWAGETQYF.